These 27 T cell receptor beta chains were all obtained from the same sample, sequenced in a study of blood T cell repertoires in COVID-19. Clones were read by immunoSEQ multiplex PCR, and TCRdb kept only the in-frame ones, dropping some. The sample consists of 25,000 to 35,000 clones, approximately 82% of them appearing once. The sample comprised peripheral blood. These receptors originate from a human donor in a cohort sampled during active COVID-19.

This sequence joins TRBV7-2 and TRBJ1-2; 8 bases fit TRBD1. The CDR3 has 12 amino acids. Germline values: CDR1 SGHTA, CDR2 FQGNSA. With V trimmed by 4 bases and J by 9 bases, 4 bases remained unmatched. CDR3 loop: CASSSRTGRYTF. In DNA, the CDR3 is TGTGCCAGCAGCTCCAGGACAGGGCGCTACACCTTC.

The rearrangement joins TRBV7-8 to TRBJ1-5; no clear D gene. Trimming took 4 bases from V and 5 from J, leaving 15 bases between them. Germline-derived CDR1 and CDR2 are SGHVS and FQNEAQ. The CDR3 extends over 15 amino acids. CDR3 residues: CASSSSVSHYQPQHF. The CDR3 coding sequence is TGTGCCAGCAGCTCTTCTGTTAGCCACTATCAGCCCCAGCATTTT.

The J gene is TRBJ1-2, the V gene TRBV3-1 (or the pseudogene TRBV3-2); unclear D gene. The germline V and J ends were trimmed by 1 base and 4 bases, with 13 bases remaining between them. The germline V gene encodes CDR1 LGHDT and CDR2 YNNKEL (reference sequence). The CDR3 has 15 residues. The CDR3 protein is CASSQVRSRLYGYTF. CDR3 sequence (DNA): TGTGCCAGCAGCCAAGTCAGGTCAAGGCTCTATGGCTACACCTTC.

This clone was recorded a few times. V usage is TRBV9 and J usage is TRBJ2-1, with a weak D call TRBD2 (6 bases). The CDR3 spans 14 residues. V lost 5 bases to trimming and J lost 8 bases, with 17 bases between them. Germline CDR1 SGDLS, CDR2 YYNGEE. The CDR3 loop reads CASRPSGGIDEQFF. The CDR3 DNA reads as TGTGCCAGCAGACCGAGTGGGGGGATCGATGAGCAGTTCTTC.

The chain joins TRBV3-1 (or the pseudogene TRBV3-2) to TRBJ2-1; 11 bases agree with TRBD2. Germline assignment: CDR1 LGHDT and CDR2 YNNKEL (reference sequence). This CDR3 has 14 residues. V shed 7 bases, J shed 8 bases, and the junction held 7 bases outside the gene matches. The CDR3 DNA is TGTGCCAGCAACCCGGGACTAGCGGTTCATGAGCAGTTCTTC. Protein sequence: CASNPGLAVHEQFF.

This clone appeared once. The CDR3 DNA reads as TGTGCCACCGGCCGGTTGGGCCCAGATACGCAGTATTTT. It specifies CATGRLGPDTQYF. V and J are TRBV10-3 and TRBJ2-3; no definite D call. The V end lost 10 bases, the J end lost 4 bases, and 15 bases lay between the germline ends. The CDR3 length is 13 residues. Germline V gene lookup returns CDR1 ENHRY and CDR2 SYGVKD.

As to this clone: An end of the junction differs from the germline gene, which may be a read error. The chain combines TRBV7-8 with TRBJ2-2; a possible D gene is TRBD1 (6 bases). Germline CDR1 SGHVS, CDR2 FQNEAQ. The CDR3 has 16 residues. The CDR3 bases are TGTGCCAGCAGTAATACAGGGTTCGGGAACGCCGGGGAGCTGTTTTTT. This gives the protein CASSNTGFGNAGELFF. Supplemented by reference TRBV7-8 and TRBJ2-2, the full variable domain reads GAGVSQSPRYKVAKRGQDVALRCDPISGHVSLFWYQQALGQGPEFLTYFQNEAQLDKSGLPSDRFFAERPEGSVSTLKIQRTQQEDSAVYLCASSNTGFGNAGELFFGEGSRLTVL.

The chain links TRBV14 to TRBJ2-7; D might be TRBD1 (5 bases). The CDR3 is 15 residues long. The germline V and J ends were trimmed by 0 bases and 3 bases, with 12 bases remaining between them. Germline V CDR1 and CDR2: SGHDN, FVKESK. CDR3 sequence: CASSQDRRQYYEQYF. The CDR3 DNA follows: TGTGCCAGCAGCCAAGATAGAAGACAGTACTACGAGCAGTACTTC.

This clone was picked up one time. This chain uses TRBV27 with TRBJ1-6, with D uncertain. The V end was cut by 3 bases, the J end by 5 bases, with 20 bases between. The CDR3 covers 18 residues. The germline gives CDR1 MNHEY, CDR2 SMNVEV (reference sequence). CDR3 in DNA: TGTGCCAGCAGTTTGGCTGGGGTCCTAGCTTCCAATAATTCACCCCTCCACTTT. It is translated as CASSLAGVLASNNSPLHF.

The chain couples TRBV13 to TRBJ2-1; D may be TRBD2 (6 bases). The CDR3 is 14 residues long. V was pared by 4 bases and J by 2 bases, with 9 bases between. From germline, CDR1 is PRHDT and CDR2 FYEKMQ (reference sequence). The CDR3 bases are TGTGCCAGCAGCTCCAGGGAGGCCTACAATGAGCAGTTCTTC. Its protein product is CASSSREAYNEQFF.

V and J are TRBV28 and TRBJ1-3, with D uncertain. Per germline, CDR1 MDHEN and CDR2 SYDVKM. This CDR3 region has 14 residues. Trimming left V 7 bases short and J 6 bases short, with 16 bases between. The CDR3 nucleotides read TGTGCCAGCACGGACCGAGCGGTATCAAACACCATATATTTT. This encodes CASTDRAVSNTIYF.

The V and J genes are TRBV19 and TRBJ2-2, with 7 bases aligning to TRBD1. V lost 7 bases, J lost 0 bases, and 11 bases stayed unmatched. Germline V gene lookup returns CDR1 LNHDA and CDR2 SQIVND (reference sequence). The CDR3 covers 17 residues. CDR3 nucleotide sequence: TGTGCCAGTATCGATTCTACAGGGGTATCGAACACCGGGGAGCTGTTTTTT. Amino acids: CASIDSTGVSNTGELFF.

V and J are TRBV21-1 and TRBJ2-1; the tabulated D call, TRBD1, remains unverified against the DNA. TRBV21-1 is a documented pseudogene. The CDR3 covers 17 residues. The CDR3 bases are TGTGCCAGCAGCAAACTTTTAAGGGGGGACAGGGGTTGTGAGCAGTTCTTC. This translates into CASSKLLRGDRGCEQFF.

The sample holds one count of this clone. The CDR3 reads CASSLGTAPTYEQYF. The CDR3 DNA sequence: TGTGCCAGCAGTTTAGGGACAGCCCCGACCTACGAGCAGTACTTC. The chain recombines TRBV27 with TRBJ2-7, with 7 nucleotides matching TRBD1. This CDR3 spans 15 amino acids. J was trimmed by 2 bases and V by 2 bases; bases with no gene match: 6. Germline loops: CDR1 MNHEY, CDR2 SMNVEV (reference sequence).

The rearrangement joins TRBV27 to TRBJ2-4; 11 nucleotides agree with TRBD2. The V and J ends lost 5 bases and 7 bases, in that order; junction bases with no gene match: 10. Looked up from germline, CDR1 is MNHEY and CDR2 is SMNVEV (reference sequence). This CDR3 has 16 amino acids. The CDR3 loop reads CASSPGLAGGRNIQYF. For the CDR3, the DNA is TGTGCCAGCAGTCCTGGGCTAGCGGGGGGTCGGAACATTCAGTACTTC.

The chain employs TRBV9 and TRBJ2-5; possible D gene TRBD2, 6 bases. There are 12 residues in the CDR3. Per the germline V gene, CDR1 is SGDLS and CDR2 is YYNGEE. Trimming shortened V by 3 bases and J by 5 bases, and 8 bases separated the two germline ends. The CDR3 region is CASSGGGETQYF. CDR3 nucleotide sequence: TGTGCCAGCAGCGGTGGGGGGGAGACCCAGTACTTC.

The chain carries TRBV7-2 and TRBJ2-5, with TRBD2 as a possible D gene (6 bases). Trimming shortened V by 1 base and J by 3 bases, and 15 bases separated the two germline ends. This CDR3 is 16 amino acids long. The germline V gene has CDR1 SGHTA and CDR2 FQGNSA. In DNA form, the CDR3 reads TGTGCCAGCAGCTTAGTCGGGGGTTCTTGGGAAGAGACCCAGTACTTC. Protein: CASSLVGGSWEETQYF.

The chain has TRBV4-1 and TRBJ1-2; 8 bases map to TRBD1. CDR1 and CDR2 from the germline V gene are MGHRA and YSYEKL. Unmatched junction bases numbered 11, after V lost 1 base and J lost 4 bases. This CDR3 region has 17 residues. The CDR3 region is CASSQVWQGAGGYGYTF. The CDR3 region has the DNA TGCGCCAGCAGCCAAGTTTGGCAGGGGGCCGGGGGCTATGGCTACACCTTC.

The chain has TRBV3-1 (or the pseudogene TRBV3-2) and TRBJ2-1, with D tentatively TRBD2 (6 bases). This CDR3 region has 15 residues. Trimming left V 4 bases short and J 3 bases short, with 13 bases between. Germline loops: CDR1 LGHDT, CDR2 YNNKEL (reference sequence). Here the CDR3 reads CASSLPGLLYNEQFF. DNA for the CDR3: TGTGCCAGCAGCCTCCCGGGACTTCTCTACAATGAGCAGTTCTTC.

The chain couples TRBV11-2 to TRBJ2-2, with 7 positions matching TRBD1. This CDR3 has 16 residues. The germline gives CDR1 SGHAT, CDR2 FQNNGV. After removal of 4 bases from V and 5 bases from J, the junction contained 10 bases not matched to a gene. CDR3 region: CASSSSGTVQTGELFF. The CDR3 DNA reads TGTGCCAGCAGCTCCTCCGGGACAGTCCAGACCGGGGAGCTGTTTTTT. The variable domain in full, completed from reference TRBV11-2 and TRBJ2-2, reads EAGVAQSPRYKIIEKRQSVAFWCNPISGHATLYWYQQILGQGPKLLIQFQNNGVVDDSQLPKDRFSAERLKGVDSTLKIQPAKLEDSAVYLCASSSSGTVQTGELFFGEGSRLTVL.

The CDR3 DNA sequence: TGTGCCAGCAGCCCGATACAGGGGGCGCGCTCTGGAAACACCATATATTTT. It translates to CASSPIQGARSGNTIYF. The rearrangement uses TRBV3-1 (or the pseudogene TRBV3-2) and TRBJ1-3; TRBD1 agrees at 9 bases. V was pared by 4 bases and J by 0 bases, with 7 bases of the junction left unmatched. CDR3 length: 17 residues. Germline CDR1 is LGHDT and CDR2 is YNNKEL (reference sequence).

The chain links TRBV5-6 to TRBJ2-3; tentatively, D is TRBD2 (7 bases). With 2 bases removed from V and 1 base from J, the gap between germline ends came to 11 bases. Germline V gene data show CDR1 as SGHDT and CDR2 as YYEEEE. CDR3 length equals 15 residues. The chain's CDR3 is CASSFRGAGTDTQYF. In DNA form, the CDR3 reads TGTGCCAGCAGCTTTCGGGGGGCTGGCACAGATACGCAGTATTTT.

The CDR3 is CSASDGGDGEQFF. DNA for the CDR3: TGCAGTGCTAGTGACGGGGGGGACGGTGAGCAGTTCTTC. This sequence joins TRBV20-1 and TRBJ2-1; 8 positions agree with TRBD2. This CDR3 is built from 13 residues. After removal of 3 bases from V and 9 bases from J, the junction contained 7 bases not matched to a gene. The germline V gene encodes CDR1 DFQATT and CDR2 SNEGSKA (reference sequence).

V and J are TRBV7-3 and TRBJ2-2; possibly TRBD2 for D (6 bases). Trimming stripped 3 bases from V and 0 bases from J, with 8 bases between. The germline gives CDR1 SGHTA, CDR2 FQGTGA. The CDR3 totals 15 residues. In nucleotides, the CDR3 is TGTGCCAGCAGCTTGACGGGGGCGAACACCGGGGAGCTGTTTTTT. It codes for CASSLTGANTGELFF.

CDR3 residues: CASSGQDTGELFF. DNA of the CDR3: TGTGCCAGCAGTGGACAGGACACCGGGGAGCTGTTTTTT. The rearrangement uses TRBV6-2 or TRBV6-3 and TRBJ2-2; 7 bases agree with TRBD1. The J segment lost 3 bases and the V segment lost 5 bases, leaving 0 bases of the junction unmatched. In germline, CDR1 is MNHEY, CDR2 SVGEGT. The CDR3 has 13 residues.

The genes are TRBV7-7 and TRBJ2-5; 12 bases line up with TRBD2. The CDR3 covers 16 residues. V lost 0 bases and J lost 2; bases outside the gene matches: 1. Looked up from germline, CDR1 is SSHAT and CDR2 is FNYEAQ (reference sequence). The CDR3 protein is CASSLATSGGQETQYF. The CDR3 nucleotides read TGTGCCAGCAGCTTAGCGACTAGCGGGGGACAAGAGACCCAGTACTTC.

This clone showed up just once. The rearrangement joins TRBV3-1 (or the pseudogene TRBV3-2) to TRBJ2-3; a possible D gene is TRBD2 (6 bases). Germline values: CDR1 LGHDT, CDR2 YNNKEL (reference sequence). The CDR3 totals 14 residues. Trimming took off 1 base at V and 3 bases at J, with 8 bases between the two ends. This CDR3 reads CASSQGGGTDTQYF. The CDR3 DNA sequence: TGTGCCAGCAGCCAAGGGGGAGGAACAGATACGCAGTATTTT.